This T cell receptor (beta chain) appears in the sequencing data of a study of CXCR3-negative and CXCR3-positive naive CD8 T cells. Study conclusions and caveats: Similar TRBV-TRBJ usage characterized naive CXCR3-negative and CXCR3-positive cells; memory cells differed. CXCR3-positive naive cells had more hydrophobic TRB CDR3s than CXCR3-negative naive cells.

Via 5' RACE with UMI labels, TRB cDNA libraries were prepared. From its re-call of the 5' RACE reads, TCRdb lists each CDR3 protein once, without DNA. Its listing shows some 64,000 distinct CDR3 sequences. In regard to this clonotype: Its antigen is undetermined.

This receptor was taken from a human donor in good health. Some clones in this sample may be carry-over from other donors' samples. Material for sequencing was naive CXCR3+ CD8+ T cells from blood. Subset specified: CD45RO-CCR7+CD27+CD95- naive CD8+ T cells expressing CXCR3 (TNR3+).

CDR3 region: CSVEDNSDEQYF. This rearrangement joins TRBV29-1 to TRBJ2-7. The CDR3 runs 12 residues. The germline V gene has CDR1 SQVTM and CDR2 ANQGSEA.